Sequencing of this T cell receptor beta chain was carried out in a study of monozygotic twins with inflammatory bowel disease (dated by TCRdb to between 2018 and 2020). Background on the whole study: A total of around 30 monozygotic twin pairs were included in the full study, comprising nine German pairs (four IBD-concordant, five IBD-discordant) and 19 IBD-discordant Danish pairs. Disease-associated traits were sought mainly through comparisons between IBD patients and their genetically identical healthy co-twins within discordant pairs. Each individual had, on average, about 151 000 unique TCRalpha sequences and 181 000 unique TCRbeta sequences available for analysis.

Study-wide conclusions, independent of this receptor: Repertoire similarity did not differ between concordant and discordant twins, which could be due to limited statistical power. Compared with healthy twins, IBD patients shared fewer clonotypes with other individuals, and the difference was most pronounced in patients with signs of disease activity. Because patients received different immunosuppressive treatments, the repertoires may have picked up extra background noise and variability between individuals. Different T cell subtypes could not be distinguished in the analysis. The results gave no support for a single strong signal or clonotype linked to IBD. A decrease in TCRbeta repertoire diversity, as measured by inverse Simpson index, was observed in IBD patients compared with their healthy co-twins.

Library generation was performed with 5' RACE. Preparation of each TCR library used around 3,500 ng of total RNA. For each sample, cDNA synthesis with SMARTScribe reverse transcriptase was split into eight separate reactions. Unique molecular identifiers containing a 6-nucleotide sample barcode were introduced through template switching during cDNA synthesis. Amplification of TCRalpha and TCRbeta cDNA involved two nested PCRs of approximately 16 and 10 cycles, and each PCR was followed by bead purification. Before amplification, the cDNA was treated with uracil DNA-glycosylase and purified using the QIAquick PCR purification kit. The second PCR was the step at which Illumina TruSeq-compatible adapters and sample-specific barcodes were added. Library quality and concentration were checked on TapeStation and Qubit, and libraries were pooled at 4.5 to 5.5 ng each. Sequencing of the pooled libraries was done on an Illumina HiSeq2500 single-index Rapid Run using custom sequencing primers and 2 x 100 bp reads. In the original analysis: UMI-based consensus assembly with MiGEC version 1.2.6 was used to correct PCR and sequencing errors. V(D)J alignment, clonotype assembly and CDR3 extraction were performed with MiXCR version 2.1.1. To normalise gene usage, clonotype sharing and MAIT/NKT TCR abundance, the analysis used the top 1000, 10 000 and 20 000 clonotypes per sample. After downsampling to 27 000 UMIs, diversity was calculated as the inverse Simpson index using the vegan R package. Statistical testing used paired Mann-Whitney U tests on the discordant twin pairs and applied Benjamini-Hochberg correction for multiple testing. The reads underwent TCRdb reprocessing, giving one record for each CDR3 protein sequence and no DNA. TCRdb's processing, not the authors' own work, is the source of the V and J calls. Per the sample table, the count is some 400,000 distinct CDR3 sequences. The ten largest clonotypes hold about 2.2% of the sample.

On this clonotype itself: No antigen is known for it.

CDR3 length: 12 amino acids, cysteine to phenylalanine. No DNA is listed. For CDR1 and CDR2, the germline V gene lists SGHDT and YYEEEE. From each donor, a roughly 2.5 ml peripheral blood sample was collected into PAXgene tubes and stored at -80 degrees C. Total RNA was isolated from whole blood with the PAXgene blood miRNA kit on an automated QIAcube, without T cell sorting. Peripheral blood from monozygotic twin pairs, either concordant or discordant for inflammatory bowel disease, underwent deep TCRalpha and TCRbeta repertoire profiling that used unique molecular barcoding. Smoking habits were recorded for all twin pairs, and each individual was classified as a current, former or never smoker.

The source of this sequence is a human donor with ulcerative colitis or Crohn's disease, or a healthy co-twin of an affected twin (not recorded which). The rearranged chain carries TRBV5-6 and TRBJ1-1. Input material: blood. The CDR3 protein sequence reads: CASSFHTQEAFF.